This record looks at one T cell receptor (beta chain) sequence and its context. Its antigen is currently not known. Base qualities were left out, and no much larger clone turns up one base away. The source of the sample is a study of blood T cell repertoires in COVID-19 (dated by TCRdb to 2018 to 2021). Regarding the complete study: Samples from collaborators originated in the United States, Italy and Spain and spanned both the acute and convalescent phases of COVID-19. The prospective study material was composed of cDNA or gDNA derived from T cells, B-cell-depleted T cells, or PBMCs. Deeply sampled blood TCRbeta repertoires from subjects exposed to, actively infected with, or recovered from COVID-19 were included in the dataset. The repertoires were released in a freely available public database meant as a resource for research on the immune response to SARS-CoV-2. The samples were drawn from the first 160 participants of the ongoing ImmuneRACE study and from about 1,200 subjects provided by 6 global collaborators. Sample metadata almost always included a de-identified subject ID, COVID-19 status, age in years and sex. Where available, HLA class I and class II types were obtained from metadata supplied by the sample provider rather than from assay-based typing. Findings and caveats that apply to the study as a whole: Clinical and demographic metadata were provided uncurated, with the amount varying by source and participant.

TCRbeta CDR3 regions were amplified from genomic DNA using the immunoSEQ Assay, a bias-controlled multiplex PCR. The paper's data handling went like this. The number of nucleated cells in each sample was estimated from the amplification of reference gene primers within the assay. To quantify the absolute abundance of each unique TCRbeta CDR3 rearrangement, sequence reads were collapsed and filtered. For each sample, productive Simpson clonality was calculated by taking the square root of Simpson's diversity index across productive rearrangements. The table comes from immuneACCESS by way of TCRdb, which keeps in-frame sequences with V and J called. Part of the clones is missing from these tables; in studies checked, under half for an unresolved V gene and the rest for unknown reasons. V, J and clone size are taken as reported in that table, and D and trimming were inferred from the DNA itself. Across this sample there are more than 150,000 clones, with 82% seen only once. The leading ten clones occupy approximately 10% of the sample.

In the prospective study, participants were about 18 to 100 years old, resided in 24 geographic areas of the United States, and were enrolled through a virtual design. In the prospective study, participants were assigned to cohorts based on the clinical history participants reported in a screening survey and a study questionnaire. ImmuneRACE Cohort 3 recovered participants were defined by two consecutive negative NP/OP PCR tests, healthcare professional clearance, or symptom resolution. Each participant in the prospective study had whole blood, serum and a nasopharyngeal or oropharyngeal swab collected by mobile phlebotomists. Over a 2-month period, participants in the prospective study had the option of providing additional blood draws and questionnaires. Before DNA extraction, blood samples from the prospective study were shipped at room temperature or frozen. Trimming takes 4 bases from V and 1 base from J, and the germline ends sit 13 bases apart. The germline V gene (reference sequence) supplies CDR1 LNHDA and CDR2 SQIVND. From the cysteine through the phenylalanine, the CDR3 covers 15 amino acids. Only the CDR3 DNA stays, 45 bases, in frame from base 1.

The chain is encoded by TRBV19 joined to TRBJ1-1, with the D gene not clear enough to name. Material for sequencing was PBMCs or T cells enriched from blood (not recorded which). This TCR was sampled from a man between 45 and 60 years old who had recovered from COVID-19. The CDR3 region has the sequence CASSRDREGNTEAFF. The bases read TGTGCCAGTAGTAGGGATAGGGAGGGGAACACTGAAGCTTTCTTT.